This T cell receptor (beta chain) originates from a study of blood T cell repertoires in COVID-19. Authors' processing steps: Scientists estimated how many nucleated cells there were by amplifying reference gene primers. Profiling relied on immunoSEQ multiplex PCR, and the TCRdb table lists in-frame clones only, not all of them. V and J calls plus clone size are reproduced from that table; the DNA served to infer D and trimming. In the table there are some 120,000 clones, 85% of which are singletons. The trim removed 7 bases at V and 3 bases at J, leaving 11 bases unmatched. The CDR3 has 15 residues. Germline loops: CDR1 SGHRS, CDR2 YFSETQ.

The sequence was collected from a woman of 80 years or more with acute or convalescent COVID-19. The chain uses TRBV5-1 and TRBJ1-1, with 8 bases matching TRBD1. Specimen: peripheral blood. The CDR3 sequence: CASRPTGVRDTEAFF. CDR3 nucleotide sequence: TGCGCCAGCCGTCCGACAGGGGTGAGAGACACTGAAGCTTTCTTT.